What follows are 14 T cell receptor beta chains derived from one specimen sequenced in a study of T-cell reconstitution after alpha-beta-depleted transplantation in children. As it was prepared, the TCRbeta library received unique molecular identifiers. TCRdb reanalysed the PCR reads using MiXCR and keeps one entry per CDR3 protein. The sample records around 240,000 distinct CDR3 sequences, 9.7% being singletons. The sample in question was PBMCs from the stem cell graft donor, obtained from the stem cell graft. The receptors stem from a human donor who donated a stem cell graft to a child with SCID.

This clonotype appeared many times. The chain links TRBV5-1 to TRBJ2-3, with D perhaps TRBD1 (5 bases). Trimming pared 2 bases from V and 2 bases from J, leaving 12 bases between. Germline V gene lookup returns CDR1 SGHRS and CDR2 YFSETQ. The length of the CDR3 is 15 residues. CDR3 residues: CASSFSTGYTDTQYF. CDR3 in DNA: TGCGCCAGCAGCTTTTCCACAGGCTACACAGATACGCAGTATTTT.

This clonotype has ten or more counts. The gene calls are TRBV20-1 and TRBJ2-1; the D gene is possibly TRBD2 (6 bases). Germline V gene sequence: CDR1 DFQATT, CDR2 SNEGSKA (reference sequence). The CDR3 contains 14 residues. The V end was cut by 1 base, the J end by 3 bases, with 10 bases between. CDR3 bases: TGCAGTGCTAGAGCTGGCGGGAACTACAATGAGCAGTTCTTC. Translated: CSARAGGNYNEQFF.

The table lists this clonotype with a few counts. This sequence joins TRBV7-3 and TRBJ2-1, with 9 bases aligning to TRBD2. CDR3 size: 15 residues. Germline V lookup: CDR1 SGHTA, CDR2 FQGTGA. The V and J ends lost 5 bases and 8 bases, in that order; junction bases with no gene match: 10. The CDR3 DNA reads TGTGCCAGCAGCATCTCGGGCGGGGGGGCCTATGAGCAGTTCTTC. This gives the protein CASSISGGGAYEQFF. The full variable domain, rest sourced from reference TRBV7-3 and TRBJ2-1, is GAGVSQTPSNKVTEKGKYVELRCDPISGHTALYWYRQSLGQGPEFLIYFQGTGAADDSGLPNDRFFAVRPEGSVSTLKIQRTERGDSAVYLCASSISGGGAYEQFFGPGTRLTVL.

This clonotype appeared many times. This sequence joins TRBV6-2 or TRBV6-3 and TRBJ1-5; D may be TRBD1 (5 bases). Trimming shortened V by 5 bases and J by 0 bases, and 14 bases separated the two germline ends. Germline V lookup: CDR1 MNHEY, CDR2 SVGEGT. The CDR3 loop spans 16 amino acids. DNA of the CDR3: TGTGCCAGCAGTCCTCGGGACTCTTATAGCAATCAGCCCCAGCATTTT. Its translation is CASSPRDSYSNQPQHF.

This clonotype was picked up many times. The rearrangement uses TRBV12-3 or TRBV12-4 and TRBJ2-2; D might be TRBD1 (6 bases). There are 15 residues in the CDR3. Trimming cost V 6 bases and J 0 bases, with 11 bases left between them. Here the CDR3 DNA reads TGTGCCAGCAGGAACAGGGCCCCGAACACCGGGGAGCTGTTTTTT. It specifies CASRNRAPNTGELFF.

CDR3 DNA: TGTGCCAGCAGCTCGGGACTACAGGGATTTGGCTACACCTTC. This gives the protein CASSSGLQGFGYTF. V usage is TRBV5-6 and J usage is TRBJ1-2; tentative D call: TRBD1 (6 bases). V shed 3 bases and J shed 7 bases, with 16 bases lying between them. The CDR3 runs to 14 residues. The germline V gene has CDR1 SGHDT and CDR2 YYEEEE.

On this clonotype: Since a much larger clone is just one base distant, this may be a read error. The gene calls are TRBV25-1 and TRBJ1-2, with D unclear. The CDR3 runs 11 residues. CDR1 and CDR2 from the germline V gene are MGHDK and SYGVNS. The CDR3 DNA sequence: TGTGCCAGCGGTGAGTACTATGGCTACACCTTC. It translates to CASGEYYGYTF.

This clonotype was found many times. V is TRBV7-2 and J is TRBJ2-2, with D possibly called TRBD1 or TRBD2 (5 bases each). This CDR3 has 15 residues. The ends were cut back, 2 bases at V and 4 bases at J, with 11 bases in the middle. Germline assignment: CDR1 SGHTA and CDR2 FQGNSA. The CDR3 nucleotides are TGTGCCAGCAGCTTACAAGGGGACCTCACCGGGGAGCTGTTTTTT. Protein product: CASSLQGDLTGELFF.

In this sample, this clonotype turned up many times. The V call is TRBV5-4, the J call TRBJ2-3, with 7 bases fitting TRBD2. In germline, CDR1 is SGHNT, CDR2 YYREEE (reference sequence). The CDR3 loop spans 16 amino acids. With 4 bases clipped from V and 0 bases from J, the junction kept 8 bases outside the gene matches. The CDR3 bases are TGTGCCAGCAGCCCGGGAGCGGGACTCAGCACAGATACGCAGTATTTT. Its translation is CASSPGAGLSTDTQYF. Filled out from reference TRBV5-4 and TRBJ2-3, the complete variable domain reads ETGVTQSPTHLIKTRGQQVTLRCSSQSGHNTVSWYQQALGQGPQFIFQYYREEENGRGNFPPRFSGLQFPNYSSELNVNALELDDSALYLCASSPGAGLSTDTQYFGPGTRLTVL.

This clonotype was seen ten or more times. CDR3 sequence: CASSLLGGGSNQPQHF. CDR3 nucleotides: TGCGCCAGCAGCTTGTTAGGGGGAGGAAGCAATCAGCCCCAGCATTTT. The chain has TRBV5-1 and TRBJ1-5, with D perhaps matching TRBD1 (6 bases). The germline V and J ends were trimmed by 1 base and 1 base, with 12 bases remaining between them. Germline loops: CDR1 SGHRS, CDR2 YFSETQ. The CDR3 sequence is 16 residues long.

Worth noting for this clonotype: Since a much larger clone is just one base distant, this may be a read error. V usage is TRBV5-1 and J usage is TRBJ2-1, with 8 bases matching TRBD2. The V gene end was trimmed by 5 bases and the J gene end by 6 bases; junction bases not matched to a gene: 10. This CDR3 has 15 amino acids. CDR1 SGHRS and CDR2 YFSETQ come from the germline V gene. The CDR3 nucleotides are TGCGCCAGCAGGTGGTCGGGGGGGGCCGGCAATGAGCAGTTCTTC. Protein sequence: CASRWSGGAGNEQFF.

This clonotype was seen repeatedly, ten times or more. V and J are TRBV7-3 and TRBJ2-2; 8 positions agree with TRBD1. V lost 1 base, J lost 4 bases, and 5 bases stayed unmatched. This CDR3 is 16 amino acids long. Germline V gene sequence: CDR1 SGHTA, CDR2 FQGTGA. The CDR3 sequence: CASSLMSQGATGELFF. The CDR3 DNA reads TGTGCCAGCAGCTTAATGTCCCAGGGGGCCACCGGGGAGCTGTTTTTT.

The CDR3 protein is CSARPTSSEQFF. As DNA, the CDR3 is TGCAGTGCTAGACCAACTAGCAGTGAGCAGTTCTTC. This sequence joins TRBV20-1 and TRBJ2-1; the D gene is possibly TRBD2 (6 bases). From germline, CDR1 is DFQATT and CDR2 SNEGSKA (reference sequence). The CDR3 is made up of 12 amino acids. Trimming removed 2 bases at V and 9 bases at J, with 11 bases between.

This clonotype has ten or more counts. The V call is TRBV7-9, the J call TRBJ1-2, with D possibly matching TRBD1 (5 bases). Between the trimmed V and J ends, which lost 10 bases and 1 base, there was a span of 19 bases. The CDR3 totals 15 residues. The germline V gene has CDR1 SEHNR and CDR2 FQNEAQ (reference sequence). The CDR3 loop is CATSGAAPINYGYTF. As DNA, the CDR3 is TGTGCCACGTCCGGGGCAGCACCGATTAACTATGGCTACACCTTC. Based on the CDR3 plus reference TRBV7-9 and TRBJ1-2, the full variable domain is DTGVSQNPRHKITKRGQNVTFRCDPISEHNRLYWYRQTLGQGPEFLTYFQNEAQLEKSRLLSDRFSAERPKGSFSTLEIQRTEQGDSAMYLCATSGAAPINYGYTFGSGTRLTVV.